These 3 T cell receptor beta chains share one sample of origin, sequenced in a study of T cell changes during pregnancy in multiple sclerosis. Some clones are missing from TCRdb's copy, which holds only in-frame ones; the method was immunoSEQ multiplex PCR. The sample has some 89,000 clones; 85% to 95% are singletons. Source: peripheral blood, taken in the third trimester of pregnancy. The receptors come from a female donor with multiple sclerosis, enrolled in a pregnancy study.

The V call is TRBV2, the J call TRBJ2-1; 7 nucleotides agree with TRBD2. Trimming at V came to 7 bases and at J to 5 bases, leaving 11 bases not matched to a gene. The CDR3 runs to 15 residues. Germline assignment: CDR1 SNHLY and CDR2 FYNNEI. For the CDR3, the DNA is TGTGCCAGCATTCCCCCGGGACTAACTAACAATGAGCAGTTCTTC. It codes for CASIPPGLTNNEQFF.

The chain carries TRBV6-5 and TRBJ2-1, with 7 bases fitting TRBD2. The CDR3 contains 14 residues. Germline values: CDR1 MNHEY, CDR2 SVGAGI. The V and J ends lost 2 bases and 13 bases, in that order; junction bases with no gene match: 11. The CDR3 nucleotides read TGTGCCAGCAGTTACAGTGGACTAGTGGTTTATCAGTTCTTC. Amino acid sequence: CASSYSGLVVYQFF.

V is TRBV25-1 and J is TRBJ2-1; tentatively, D is TRBD2 (6 bases). Trimming took 8 bases from V and 2 from J, leaving 16 bases between them. The CDR3 runs to 15 residues. From germline, CDR1 is MGHDK and CDR2 SYGVNS. CDR3 nucleotides: TGTGCCAGCGTCCCGGACTATACACCCTACAATGAGCAGTTCTTC. It codes for CASVPDYTPYNEQFF.